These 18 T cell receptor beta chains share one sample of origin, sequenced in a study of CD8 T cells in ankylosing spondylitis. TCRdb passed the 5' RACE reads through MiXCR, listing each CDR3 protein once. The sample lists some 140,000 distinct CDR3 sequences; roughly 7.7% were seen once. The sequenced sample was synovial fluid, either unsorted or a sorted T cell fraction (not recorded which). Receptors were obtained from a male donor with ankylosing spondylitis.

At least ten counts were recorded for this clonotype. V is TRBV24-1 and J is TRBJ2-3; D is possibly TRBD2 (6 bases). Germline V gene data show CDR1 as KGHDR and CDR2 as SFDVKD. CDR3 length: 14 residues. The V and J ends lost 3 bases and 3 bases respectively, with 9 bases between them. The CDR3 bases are TGTGCCACCAGTGATCTGGGACTGACAGATACGCAGTATTTT. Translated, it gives CATSDLGLTDTQYF.

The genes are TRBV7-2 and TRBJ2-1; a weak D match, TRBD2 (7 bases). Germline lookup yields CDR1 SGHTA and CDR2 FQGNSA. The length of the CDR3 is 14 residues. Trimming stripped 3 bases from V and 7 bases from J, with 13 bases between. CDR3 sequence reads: CASSFSGGRNEQFF. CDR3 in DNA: TGTGCCAGCAGCTTTTCGGGGGGCCGGAATGAGCAGTTCTTC.

CDR3 DNA: TGTGCCAGCACCGAAGGGGACAGGGCATTCGCCAAAAACATTCAGTACTTC. This codes for CASTEGDRAFAKNIQYF. This rearrangement joins TRBV28 to TRBJ2-4, with 9 bases that match TRBD1. Germline V gene sequence: CDR1 MDHEN, CDR2 SYDVKM. The V segment lost 7 bases and the J segment 1 base; nucleotides outside the gene matches: 11. The CDR3 has 17 amino acids.

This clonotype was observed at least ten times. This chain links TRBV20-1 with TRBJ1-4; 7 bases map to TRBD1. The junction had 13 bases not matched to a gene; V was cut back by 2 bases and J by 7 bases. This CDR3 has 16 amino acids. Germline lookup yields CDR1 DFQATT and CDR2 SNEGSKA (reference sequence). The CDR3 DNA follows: TGCAGTGCTAGACCAGGAACAGGGGATCGGGGTGAAAAACTGTTTTTT. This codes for CSARPGTGDRGEKLFF.

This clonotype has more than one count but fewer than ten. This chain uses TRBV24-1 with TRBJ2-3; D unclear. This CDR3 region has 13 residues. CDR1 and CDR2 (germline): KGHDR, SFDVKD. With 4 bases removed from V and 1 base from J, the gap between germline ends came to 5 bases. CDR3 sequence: CATSDRGTDTQYF. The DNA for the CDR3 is TGTGCCACCAGTGACCGCGGCACAGATACGCAGTATTTT.

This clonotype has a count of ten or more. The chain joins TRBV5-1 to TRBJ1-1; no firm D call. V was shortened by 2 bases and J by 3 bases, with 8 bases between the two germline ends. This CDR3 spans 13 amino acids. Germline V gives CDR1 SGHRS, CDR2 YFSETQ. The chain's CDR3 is CASSFEGDTEAFF. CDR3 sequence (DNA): TGCGCCAGCAGCTTCGAGGGAGACACTGAAGCTTTCTTT.

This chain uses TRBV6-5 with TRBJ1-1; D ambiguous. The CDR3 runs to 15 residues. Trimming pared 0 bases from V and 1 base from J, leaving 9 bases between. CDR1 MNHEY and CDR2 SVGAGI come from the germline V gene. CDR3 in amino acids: CASSYSSSANTEAFF. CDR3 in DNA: TGTGCCAGCAGTTACTCGAGTTCGGCGAACACTGAAGCTTTCTTT.

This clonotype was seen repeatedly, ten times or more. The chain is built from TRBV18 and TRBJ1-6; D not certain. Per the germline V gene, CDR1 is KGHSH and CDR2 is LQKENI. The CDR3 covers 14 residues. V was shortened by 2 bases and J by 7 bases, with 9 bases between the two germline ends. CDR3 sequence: CASSPRSRNSPLHF. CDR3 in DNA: TGTGCCAGCTCACCAAGGAGCAGGAATTCACCCCTCCACTTT. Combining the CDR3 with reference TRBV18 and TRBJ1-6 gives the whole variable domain NAGVMQNPRHLVRRRGQEARLRCSPMKGHSHVYWYRQLPEEGLKFMVYLQKENIIDESGMPKERFSAEFPKEGPSILRIQQVVRGDSAAYFCASSPRSRNSPLHFGNGTRLTVT.

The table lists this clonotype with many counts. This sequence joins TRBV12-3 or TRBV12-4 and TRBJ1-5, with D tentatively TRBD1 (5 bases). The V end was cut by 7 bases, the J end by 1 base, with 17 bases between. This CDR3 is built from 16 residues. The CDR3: CASNPGPGWSNQPQHF. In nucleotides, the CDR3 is TGTGCCAGCAACCCAGGGCCCGGGTGGAGCAATCAGCCCCAGCATTTT.

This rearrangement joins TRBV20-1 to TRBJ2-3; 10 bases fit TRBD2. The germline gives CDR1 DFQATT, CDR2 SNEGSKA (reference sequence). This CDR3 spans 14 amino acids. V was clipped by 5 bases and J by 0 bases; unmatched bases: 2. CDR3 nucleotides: TGCAGTGCTTTGACTAGCGGGAGCACAGATACGCAGTATTTT. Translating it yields CSALTSGSTDTQYF.

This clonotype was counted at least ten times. The CDR3 here is CASSRDRGNTIYF. CDR3 DNA sequence: TGTGCCAGCAGTCGGGACAGAGGAAACACCATATATTTT. This chain links TRBV12-3 or TRBV12-4 with TRBJ1-3; 7 bases align to TRBD1. V dropped 5 bases and J dropped 4; count of bases not matched to a gene: 2. The CDR3 contains 13 residues.

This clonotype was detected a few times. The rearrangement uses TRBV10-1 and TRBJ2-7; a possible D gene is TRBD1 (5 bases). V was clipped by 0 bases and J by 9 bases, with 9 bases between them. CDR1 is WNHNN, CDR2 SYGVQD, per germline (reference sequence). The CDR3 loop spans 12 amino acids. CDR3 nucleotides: TGCGCCAGCAGTGAGTCGGGCAGGGCGCAGTACTTC. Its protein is CASSESGRAQYF.

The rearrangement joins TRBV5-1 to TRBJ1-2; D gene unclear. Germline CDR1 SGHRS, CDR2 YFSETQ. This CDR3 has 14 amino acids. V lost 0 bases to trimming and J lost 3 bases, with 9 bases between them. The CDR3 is CASSLGQADYGYTF. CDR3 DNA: TGCGCCAGCAGCTTGGGGCAGGCAGACTATGGCTACACCTTC.

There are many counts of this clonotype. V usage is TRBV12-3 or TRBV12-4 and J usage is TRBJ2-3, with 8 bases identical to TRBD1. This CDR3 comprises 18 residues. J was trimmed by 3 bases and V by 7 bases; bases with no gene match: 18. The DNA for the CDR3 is TGTGCCAGCACCTTCCCGTTGGCTACAGGGGGGAGAACAGATACGCAGTATTTT. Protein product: CASTFPLATGGRTDTQYF.

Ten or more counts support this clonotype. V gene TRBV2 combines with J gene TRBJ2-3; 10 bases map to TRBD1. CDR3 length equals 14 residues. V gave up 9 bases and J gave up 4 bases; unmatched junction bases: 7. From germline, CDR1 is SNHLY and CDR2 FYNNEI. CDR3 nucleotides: TGTGCCAGTCGGGACAGGGGATCCGCAGATACGCAGTATTTT. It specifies CASRDRGSADTQYF.

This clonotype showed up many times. The CDR3 DNA follows: TGTGCCAGCAGTGGGGGACTAGCGGGAGGGCCGGCCACCACAGATACGCAGTATTTT. Residues: CASSGGLAGGPATTDTQYF. The genes are TRBV2 and TRBJ2-3; 16 bases match TRBD2. After removal of 4 bases from V and 2 bases from J, the junction contained 9 bases not matched to a gene. The CDR3 length is 19 residues. Germline V CDR1 and CDR2: SNHLY, FYNNEI.

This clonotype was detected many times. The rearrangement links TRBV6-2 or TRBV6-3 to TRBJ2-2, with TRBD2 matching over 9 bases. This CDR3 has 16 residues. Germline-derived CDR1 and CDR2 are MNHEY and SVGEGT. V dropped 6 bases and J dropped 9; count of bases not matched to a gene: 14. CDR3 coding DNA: TGTGCCAGCAGCGCCCTTTCGGCGGGAGGGCCCTGGGAGCTGTTTTTT. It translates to CASSALSAGGPWELFF.

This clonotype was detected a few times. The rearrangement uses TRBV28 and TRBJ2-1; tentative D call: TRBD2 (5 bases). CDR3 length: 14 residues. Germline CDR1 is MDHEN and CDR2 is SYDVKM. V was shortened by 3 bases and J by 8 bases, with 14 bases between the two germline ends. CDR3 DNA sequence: TGTGCCAGCAGTTTGGTGGGAGAGGGTTATGAGCAGTTCTTC. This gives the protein CASSLVGEGYEQFF.